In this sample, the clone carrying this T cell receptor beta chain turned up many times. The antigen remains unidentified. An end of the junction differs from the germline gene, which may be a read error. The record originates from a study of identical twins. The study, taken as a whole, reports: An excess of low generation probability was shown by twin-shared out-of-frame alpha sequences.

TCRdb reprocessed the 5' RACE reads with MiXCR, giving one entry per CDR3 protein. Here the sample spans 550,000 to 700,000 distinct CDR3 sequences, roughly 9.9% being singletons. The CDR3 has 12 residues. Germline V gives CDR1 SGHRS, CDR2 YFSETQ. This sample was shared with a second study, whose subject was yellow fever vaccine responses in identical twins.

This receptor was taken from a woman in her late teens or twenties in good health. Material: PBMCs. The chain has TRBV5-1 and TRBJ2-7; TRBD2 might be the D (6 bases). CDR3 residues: CASRDSSYEQYF. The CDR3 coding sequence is TGTGCCAGCCGGGACTCCTCCTACGAGCAGTACTTC.